The 5 T cell receptor beta chains below were found in one sample sequenced in a study of neurological immune-mediated disorders. The time point was: longitudinal time-point 2. From the 5' RACE reads, TCRdb called clonotypes with MiXCR, one entry per CDR3 protein. The table lists 70,000 to 95,000 distinct CDR3 sequences, roughly an eighth of them singletons. What was sequenced was PBMCs. The receptors stem from a female donor with HTLV-1-associated myelopathy (HAM/TSP).

At least ten counts were recorded for this clonotype. The chain has TRBV15 and TRBJ2-5; D is unresolved. The ends were cut back, 5 bases at V and 5 bases at J, with 9 bases in the middle. This CDR3 contains 12 residues. Germline CDR1 LNHNV, CDR2 YYDKDF (reference sequence). CDR3 sequence: CATSYTLETQYF. For the CDR3, the DNA is TGTGCCACCAGCTACACCTTGGAGACCCAGTACTTC.

This clonotype was detected only a few times. The chain combines TRBV12-3 or TRBV12-4 with TRBJ2-7; 9 bases are shared with TRBD1. This CDR3 spans 14 amino acids. V lost 4 bases to trimming and J lost 6 bases; unmatched junction nucleotides: 7. The CDR3 is CASSSGTGRREQYF. The CDR3 DNA reads as TGTGCCAGCAGTTCGGGGACAGGGCGTCGCGAGCAGTACTTC.

A remark on this clonotype: A much larger clone differs from this one at a single base, so this may be a read error. The chain is built from TRBV20-1 and TRBJ2-1; D not certain. The germline gives CDR1 DFQATT, CDR2 SNEGSKA (reference sequence). This CDR3 is built from 13 residues. The CDR3 bases are TGCAGTAGTCGGGTCTTCCCCTACAATGAGCGGTTCTTC. It codes for CSSRVFPYNERFF.

This clonotype was detected a few times. The chain recombines TRBV28 with TRBJ2-7; 7 nucleotides match TRBD1. Unmatched junction bases numbered 2, after V lost 6 bases and J lost 3 bases. The CDR3 length is 12 residues. Germline-derived CDR1 and CDR2 are MDHEN and SYDVKM. The CDR3 loop is CASRGDSYEQYF. DNA of the CDR3: TGTGCCAGCAGGGGGGACAGCTACGAGCAGTACTTC. Drawing the rest from reference TRBV28 and TRBJ2-7, the complete variable domain is DVKVTQSSRYLVKRTGEKVFLECVQDMDHENMFWYRQDPGLGLRLIYFSYDVKMKEKGDIPEGYSVSREKKERFSLILESASTNQTSMYLCASRGDSYEQYFGPGTRLTVT.

This clonotype was counted at least ten times. The genes are TRBV7-9 and TRBJ1-2; possibly TRBD1 for D (5 bases). The length of the CDR3 is 14 residues. Germline V gene lookup returns CDR1 SEHNR and CDR2 FQNEAQ (reference sequence). V lost 5 bases to trimming and J lost 8 bases, with 18 bases between them. CDR3 protein: CASSPIGGYRGYTF. In DNA form, the CDR3 reads TGTGCCAGCAGCCCAATCGGGGGTTATCGAGGCTACACCTTC.